The entry that follows covers one T cell receptor (beta chain) sequence. There is no known antigen for this receptor. Base qualities are not recorded, but no much larger clone differs from it by a single base. The donors were healthy, HIV-negative adults who had no recently reported acute infections or vaccinations. All donors were Caucasian adults living in Nashville, Tennessee, USA. CD4+ T cells were enriched by magnetic negative selection, after which naive cells were positively selected on CD45RA and the negative fraction was taken as the memory subset. After blood collection by leukapheresis, PBMCs were isolated using Ficoll-Histopaque density gradient centrifugation and then cryopreserved in the vapor phase of liquid nitrogen. Analytical flow cytometry was used to check the purity and quantity of each magnetically sorted T cell population. From each sorted fraction, genomic DNA was isolated and quantified by UV absorbance on a Nanodrop 2000c.

The sample is drawn from a study of shared clonotypes between healthy human individuals (dated by TCRdb to the early 2020s). Some background on the complete study: The cohort comprised a couple of women and a few men aged 18 to 49 years. Per donor, three plates each were used for CD4 naive and CD4 memory, two for CD8 naive, and one for CD8 memory. To estimate repertoire size and how much clonotypes are shared between individuals, the study performed deep sequencing of blood TCR repertoires from a few healthy adults. Libraries were prepared and TCR repertoires were sequenced by different laboratories using diverse techniques, in order to increase sequencing depth and limit assay-specific biases. Each donor's leukapheresis produced roughly between about 0.85 and 10 billion PBMCs. Study-wide findings and limitations: Higher generation probabilities were observed for clonotypes shared by all four sorted-subset donors than for non-shared clonotypes. Only blood was sampled, and tissue TCR repertoires likely differ from those in blood. About 5% of naive CD4, 3.5% of naive CD8, around 2.3% of memory CD4, and 0.35% to 0.5% of memory CD8 clonotypes were shared across several donors. Because the study included a small number of donors, the genetic and exposure-history diversity represented was limited. Incomplete sequencing was indicated by rarefaction of sorted-subset datasets, despite the large sequencing depth. Based on pairwise subsampling, the degree of clonotype sharing among donors was expected to be affected by sequencing depth. Larger estimated clonotype richness was generally found for naive subsets than for memory subsets.

From the cysteine up to the phenylalanine, the CDR3 has a length of 15 residues. Here the CDR3 DNA is all that survives: 45 bases in frame from base 1. CDR1 and CDR2 were assigned from the germline V gene (reference sequence) as LNHDA and SQIVND. The V end loses 4 bases and the J end loses 3 bases, and a stretch of 12 bases separates them. TCR CDR3 regions were amplified from genomic DNA by multiplex PCR using the deep immunoSEQ assay. Extracted genomic DNA from each cell subset was distributed evenly across all wells of several immunoSEQ 96-well plates, and each plate was treated as a replicate. Each replicate PCR for sorted subsets received approximately 200 ng genomic DNA, equal to roughly 30,000 T cell genomes. Purified libraries were measured with a Qubit 3.0 fluorometer, size-checked on a Bioanalyzer 2100, and measured again with the KAPA Library Quantification kit. A separate single-read 150-cycle Illumina NextSeq 550 flow cell was used to sequence each immunoSEQ 96-well plate. The authors' analysis ran thus. Because the immunoSEQ output held only junctional sequences and lacked quality scores, the filtering could not match the filtering applied to full-length reads. Sequences were annotated with PyIR, a Python wrapper for IgBLAST v1.9, and V/J genes and CDR3 were assigned using IMGT germline references. Reads were removed for weak V/J assignments (E-value above 1e-6), missing CDR3, stop codons, out-of-frame junctions, or ambiguous translated residues. V3J clonotypes were defined by identical inferred V gene, J gene, and CDR3 amino acid sequence. The percentage overlap between two repertoires was calculated by dividing the number of shared unique clonotypes by the size of the smaller repertoire. RTK rarefaction, the Chao1 estimator, and Recon v2.1 estimates of unobserved clonotypes were used to assess repertoire richness. Generation probabilities for all TCRbeta clonotypes obtained by the gDNA method from a handful of donors were computed using OLGA. TCRdb limited this immuneACCESS table to in-frame rearrangements with V and J called. A share of clones is missing; checked studies link under half to unresolved V genes, and the rest is unexplained. The DNA gave D and trimming, while V, J and clone size come from that table. This sample comprises 2 million to 2.5 million clones, 90% to 95% of them detected only once. 0.1% to 0.15% of the sample goes to the ten largest clones.

Material for sequencing was naive CD4+ T cells sorted from blood. The sample's cell subset or site label is to be understood as: CD45RA+ positively selected. The TCR originated in a man younger than 30 in good health. Here the chain combines TRBV19 and TRBJ1-4, with no reliable assignment of the D segment. The DNA reads as follows: TGTGCCAGTAGTACTGTCTCCGCGGCTAATGAAAAACTGTTTTTT. The translation is CASSTVSAANEKLFF.